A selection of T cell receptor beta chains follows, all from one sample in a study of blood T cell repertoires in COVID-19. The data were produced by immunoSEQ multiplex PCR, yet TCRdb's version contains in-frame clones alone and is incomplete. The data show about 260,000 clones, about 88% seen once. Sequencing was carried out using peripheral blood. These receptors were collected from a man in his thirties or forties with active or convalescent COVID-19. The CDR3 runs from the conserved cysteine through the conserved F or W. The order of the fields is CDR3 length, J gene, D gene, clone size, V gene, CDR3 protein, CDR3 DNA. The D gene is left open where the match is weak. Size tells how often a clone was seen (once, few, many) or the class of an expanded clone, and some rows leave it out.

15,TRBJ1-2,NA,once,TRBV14,CASSPIEGTNYGYTF,TGTGCCAGCAGCCCTATTGAGGGAACTAACTATGGCTACACCTTC
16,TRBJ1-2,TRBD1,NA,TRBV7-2,CASSLALGQGFYGYTF,TGTGCCAGCAGCTTAGCGTTGGGACAGGGCTTCTATGGCTACACCTTC
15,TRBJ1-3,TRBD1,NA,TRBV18,CASSPWDRNGNTIYF,TGTGCCAGCTCACCCTGGGACAGAAATGGAAACACCATATATTTT
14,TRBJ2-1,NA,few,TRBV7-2,CASSLATANNEQFF,TGTGCCAGCAGCTTAGCCACAGCAAACAATGAGCAGTTCTTC
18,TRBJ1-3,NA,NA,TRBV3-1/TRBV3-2,CASSQDNRRGASGNTIYF,TGTGCCAGCAGCCAAGATAATCGAAGGGGCGCGTCCGGAAACACCATATATTTT
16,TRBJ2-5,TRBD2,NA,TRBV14,CASSQDLGGGQETQYF,TGTGCCAGCAGCCAAGATCTCGGGGGGGGCCAAGAGACCCAGTACTTC
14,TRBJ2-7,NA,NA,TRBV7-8,CASSLLEHSYEQYF,TGTGCCAGCAGCTTGCTTGAGCACTCCTACGAGCAGTACTTC
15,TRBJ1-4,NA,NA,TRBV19,CATTSPGWTNEKLFF,TGTGCCACCACCTCCCCGGGTTGGACTAATGAAAAACTGTTTTTT
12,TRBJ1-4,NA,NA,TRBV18,CASSYRNEKLFF,TGTGCCAGCTCCTATAGAAATGAAAAACTGTTTTTT
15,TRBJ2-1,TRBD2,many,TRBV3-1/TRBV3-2,CASSQPLAVYNEQFF,TGTGCCAGCAGCCAACCACTAGCGGTATACAATGAGCAGTTCTTC
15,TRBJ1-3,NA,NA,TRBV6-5,CASSYSQAPGNTIYF,TGTGCCAGCAGTTACTCACAGGCCCCTGGAAACACCATATATTTT
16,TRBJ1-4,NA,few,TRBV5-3,CARSWTALATNEKLFF,TGTGCCAGAAGCTGGACAGCTCTTGCAACTAATGAAAAACTGTTTTTT
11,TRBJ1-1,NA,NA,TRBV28,CASWAYTEAFF,TGTGCCAGCTGGGCTTACACTGAAGCTTTCTTT
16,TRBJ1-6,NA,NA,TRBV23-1,CASSQSSRPVRTPLHF,TGCGCCAGCAGTCAATCGTCTCGGCCCGTCAGGACACCCCTCCACTTT
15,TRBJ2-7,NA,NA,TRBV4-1,CASSQNVNLNYEQYF,TGCGCCAGCAGCCAAAACGTCAATCTAAACTACGAGCAGTACTTC